A single sample is the source of the 8 T cell receptor beta chains below, sequenced in a study of T cell responses to AZD1222 COVID-19 vaccine. Profiling relied on immunoSEQ multiplex PCR, and the TCRdb table lists in-frame clones only, not all of them. The sample has more than 120,000 clones, approximately 86% seen once; the top ten hold approximately 5%. The sample here was peripheral blood, taken 28 days after the second AZD1222 dose. These TCRs come from an adult who received the AZD1222 COVID-19 vaccine.

V and J are TRBV28 and TRBJ1-1; D might be TRBD1 (5 bases). Per the germline V gene, CDR1 is MDHEN and CDR2 is SYDVKM. V was cut by 2 bases and J by 6 bases, with 7 bases left in between. There are 12 residues in the CDR3. In nucleotides, the CDR3 is TGTGCCAGCAGTTTACGGGGGGCTGAAGCTTTCTTT. Its translation is CASSLRGAEAFF.

V and J are TRBV28 and TRBJ2-3, with D possibly matching TRBD1 (5 bases). In germline, CDR1 is MDHEN, CDR2 SYDVKM. The CDR3 covers 15 residues. Trimming removed 5 bases from V and 4 bases from J, with 16 bases in between. The CDR3 region is CASSPTPRVPDTQYF. The CDR3 DNA reads as TGTGCCAGCAGTCCTACCCCCAGGGTCCCAGATACGCAGTATTTT.

The chain combines TRBV27 with TRBJ1-1, with 7 bases aligning to TRBD1. CDR1 and CDR2 from the germline V gene are MNHEY and SMNVEV (reference sequence). This CDR3 contains 14 residues. V lost 9 bases to trimming and J lost 0 bases; unmatched junction nucleotides: 7. CDR3 bases: TGTGCCAGTCGGGGACAGAGCATGAACACTGAAGCTTTCTTT. Residues: CASRGQSMNTEAFF.

The genes are TRBV11-3 and TRBJ2-2, with a weak D call TRBD1 (6 bases). The CDR3 covers 15 residues. V lost 5 bases to trimming and J lost 0 bases, with 10 bases between them. Germline CDR1 SGHNT, CDR2 YENEEA. The CDR3 is CASSRGQTNTGELFF. CDR3 coding DNA: TGTGCCAGCAGCCGCGGACAGACGAACACCGGGGAGCTGTTTTTT. The full variable domain, its missing parts supplied by reference TRBV11-3 and TRBJ2-2, is EAGVVQSPRYKIIEKKQPVAFWCNPISGHNTLYWYLQNLGQGPELLIRYENEEAVDDSQLPKDRFSAERLKGVDSTLKIQPAELGDSAVYLCASSRGQTNTGELFFGEGSRLTVL.

The chain combines TRBV12-3 or TRBV12-4 with TRBJ1-2; 10 bases match TRBD1. The CDR3 runs 13 residues. The V gene end was trimmed by 4 bases and the J gene end by 5 bases; junction bases not matched to a gene: 1. CDR3 in DNA: TGTGCCAGCAGTTCGGACAGGGGGTATGGCTACACCTTC. Translation gives CASSSDRGYGYTF.

This chain uses TRBV27 with TRBJ2-5; TRBD2 is a possible D gene (7 bases). The CDR3 spans 15 residues. Trimming took off 2 bases at V and 5 bases at J, with 15 bases between the two ends. Germline CDR1 reads MNHEY; CDR2 reads SMNVEV (reference sequence). CDR3 residues: CASSLVGGPWETQYF. CDR3 DNA: TGTGCCAGCAGTTTAGTGGGGGGGCCTTGGGAGACCCAGTACTTC.

The chain uses TRBV6-5 and TRBJ1-2; the match to TRBD1 covers 10 bases. V gave up 6 bases and J gave up 4 bases; unmatched junction bases: 8. The length of the CDR3 is 15 residues. The germline V gene encodes CDR1 MNHEY and CDR2 SVGAGI. The CDR3 is CASRYGQGGTYGYTF. DNA of the CDR3: TGTGCCAGCAGATACGGACAGGGGGGAACCTATGGCTACACCTTC.

The chain employs TRBV3-1 (or the pseudogene TRBV3-2) and TRBJ2-1, with 7 bases lining up with TRBD2. This CDR3 contains 11 residues. V lost 7 bases to trimming and J lost 9 bases; unmatched junction nucleotides: 3. Germline V gene lookup returns CDR1 LGHDT and CDR2 YNNKEL (reference sequence). The CDR3 region is CASTPGGEQFF. DNA of the CDR3: TGTGCCAGCACCCCGGGGGGTGAGCAGTTCTTC.